These 11 T cell receptor beta chains were all obtained from the same sample, sequenced in a study of blood T cell repertoires in COVID-19. Here immunoSEQ multiplex PCR was the method, and the copy in TCRdb shows in-frame clones only, minus some. The sample holds 130,000 to 150,000 clones, around 83% seen once. The sample comprised peripheral blood. Receptor source: a human donor with acute or convalescent COVID-19. The donor label of this sample is uncertain.

The V and J genes are TRBV19 and TRBJ2-2; possible D gene TRBD1, 6 bases. The V end was cut by 9 bases, the J end by 5 bases, with 19 bases between. The CDR3 is 15 amino acids. Germline values: CDR1 LNHDA, CDR2 SQIVND (reference sequence). CDR3 sequence (DNA): TGTGCCAGCAACAAACGCAGGGGTGGTACCGGGGAGCTGTTTTTT. This encodes CASNKRRGGTGELFF.

The V and J genes are TRBV24-1 and TRBJ2-2; D might be TRBD2 (5 bases). Trimming took off 9 bases at V and 2 bases at J, with 18 bases between the two ends. The CDR3 loop spans 16 amino acids. From germline, CDR1 is KGHDR and CDR2 SFDVKD. The CDR3 loop reads CATRGQSPGNTGELFF. CDR3 DNA sequence: TGTGCCACCCGTGGCCAGTCTCCGGGAAACACCGGGGAGCTGTTTTTT.

The table lists this clone with a few counts. The V call is TRBV30, the J call TRBJ1-6; D remains unclear. Germline CDR1 GTSNPN, CDR2 SVGIG (reference sequence). CDR3 length: 15 residues. Trimming pared 0 bases from V and 9 bases from J, leaving 15 bases between. This chain's CDR3 is CAWSVDGGGSSPLHF. The CDR3 DNA follows: TGTGCCTGGAGTGTAGACGGCGGCGGGAGTTCACCCCTCCACTTT.

This rearrangement joins TRBV5-6 to TRBJ2-5; possible D gene TRBD1, 6 bases. The germline V gene has CDR1 SGHDT and CDR2 YYEEEE. The CDR3 has 13 amino acids. With 4 bases removed from V and 5 bases from J, the gap between germline ends came to 12 bases. The chain's CDR3 is CASSLAGVETQYF. The CDR3 region has the DNA TGTGCCAGCAGCCTGGCAGGGGTGGAGACCCAGTACTTC.

The rearrangement uses TRBV19 and TRBJ1-1; TRBD1 is a possible D gene (6 bases). The V and J ends lost 5 bases and 1 base respectively, with 14 bases between them. Germline CDR1 LNHDA, CDR2 SQIVND (reference sequence). The CDR3 is 15 residues long. The CDR3 loop is CASSLPQGWNTEAFF. CDR3 DNA: TGTGCCAGTAGTCTCCCACAGGGCTGGAACACTGAAGCTTTCTTT.

The gene calls are TRBV6-6 and TRBJ1-1; unclear D gene. V was cut by 0 bases and J by 3 bases, with 8 bases left in between. From germline, CDR1 is MNHNY and CDR2 SVGAGI (reference sequence). CDR3 length: 14 residues. As DNA, the CDR3 is TGTGCCAGCAGTTACTCCCACGGGGACACTGAAGCTTTCTTT. It translates to CASSYSHGDTEAFF.

The CDR3 region has the DNA TGTGCCAGTAGCGACGGACAGGGGGCTTATGAAAAACTGTTTTTT. It yields the protein CASSDGQGAYEKLFF. The rearrangement links TRBV19 to TRBJ1-4; 11 bases are shared with TRBD1. Looked up from germline, CDR1 is LNHDA and CDR2 is SQIVND (reference sequence). The CDR3 contains 15 residues. J lost 6 bases, V lost 6 bases, and 6 bases had no gene match.

The chain uses TRBV18 and TRBJ2-1, with D possibly TRBD1 on 5 matching bases. Germline loops: CDR1 KGHSH, CDR2 LQKENI. The CDR3 extends over 16 amino acids. V lost 0 bases and J lost 5, with 14 bases in between. DNA of the CDR3: TGTGCCAGCTCACCACCGGTGGCAGGGTCCCACAATGAGCAGTTCTTC. It yields the protein CASSPPVAGSHNEQFF.

The genes are TRBV14 and TRBJ1-1; D might be TRBD1 (5 bases). CDR1 SGHDN and CDR2 FVKESK come from the germline V gene. The V and J ends lost 3 bases and 1 base respectively, with 12 bases between them. This CDR3 contains 15 residues. The CDR3 is CASSQTQTGNTEAFF. CDR3 coding DNA: TGTGCCAGCAGCCAGACGCAAACAGGGAACACTGAAGCTTTCTTT.

This clone turned up a few times. This chain links TRBV25-1 with TRBJ1-6, with 8 bases that match TRBD1. The V gene end was trimmed by 3 bases and the J gene end by 7 bases; junction bases not matched to a gene: 8. This CDR3 has 16 residues. Germline CDR1 reads MGHDK; CDR2 reads SYGVNS. In DNA form, the CDR3 reads TGTGCCAGCAGTGACCCTGGGACAGGTGGGAATTCACCCCTCCACTTT. Its protein product is CASSDPGTGGNSPLHF.

CDR3 bases: TGTGCCTGGAGTGGGCTCAGGGGGCCAGGAAACACCATATATTTT. Its translation: CAWSGLRGPGNTIYF. The chain employs TRBV30 and TRBJ1-3; 8 bases are shared with TRBD1. CDR1 GTSNPN and CDR2 SVGIG come from the germline V gene (reference sequence). The CDR3 has 15 residues. With 1 base clipped from V and 4 bases from J, the junction kept 6 bases outside the gene matches.